This T cell receptor beta chain was profiled in a study of cytomegalovirus exposure and HLA in healthy donors. Study-level background: Earlier findings included nearly 120 million unique TCR beta sequences obtained from 180 million or so T cells. Study-level points and caveats: According to a later analysis, donors in an Asian-associated ancestry cluster reportedly had fewer N-insertions than the roughly 720-donor mean. In vitro data verified a few CMV-associated chains as specific for CMV antigens.

The V end was cut by 2 bases, the J end by 3 bases, with 9 bases between. This CDR3 region has 14 residues. CDR1 and CDR2 from the germline V gene are SGHKS and YYEKEE (reference sequence). Amplification used 60 Vbeta primers and 13 Jbeta primers. In the study's own analysis: A follow-up analysis tallied 73 million or so unique TCR beta chains, roughly 11 million shared. Only in-frame clones appear in the TCRdb table, and some are missing; sequencing was by immunoSEQ multiplex PCR. V and J calls and clone size are given by that table; D and trimming were obtained from the DNA. Of around 190,000 clones detected, roughly 81% appear once; the ten largest clones hold approximately 3.1%. Points on this clone: Its antigen remains unknown.

The sequenced sample consisted of PBMCs. The J gene is TRBJ2-1, the V gene TRBV5-5; D not resolved. This TCR came from a woman aged 30 to 39 in good health and CMV-seropositive. The CDR3 loop reads CASSFPGNYNEQFF. The CDR3 DNA sequence: TGTGCCAGCAGCTTTCCAGGTAACTACAATGAGCAGTTCTTC.